This entry lists 2 T cell receptor beta chains sequenced from one sample in a study of cytomegalovirus exposure and HLA in healthy donors. PCR amplification relied on 60 Vbeta primers (plus 13 Jbeta primers). Generated by immunoSEQ multiplex PCR, the TCRdb table keeps only in-frame clones and is missing some. Among about 130,000 clones listed, 78% were seen once. Sequencing was done on a sample of PBMCs. These receptors originate from a female donor in good health and CMV-seronegative.

The chain uses TRBV4-1 and TRBJ2-1; TRBD2 agrees at 11 bases. The CDR3 totals 16 residues. V lost 1 base and J lost 2; bases outside the gene matches: 1. Germline V gene data show CDR1 as MGHRA and CDR2 as YSYEKL. The CDR3 region is CASSQGLAGPYNEQFF. CDR3 nucleotide sequence: TGCGCCAGCAGCCAAGGACTAGCGGGACCCTACAATGAGCAGTTCTTC.

The V and J genes are TRBV2 and TRBJ1-3; no clear D gene. V shed 4 bases and J shed 4 bases, with 8 bases lying between them. Germline CDR1 SNHLY, CDR2 FYNNEI. The CDR3 runs to 13 residues. The CDR3 here is CASSGSEGNTIYF. The CDR3 DNA reads as TGTGCCAGCAGTGGATCTGAGGGAAACACCATATATTTT.